Listed here are 24 T cell receptor beta chains from one sample, sequenced in a study of OX40 agonist ivuxolimab in advanced cancers. The method was immunoSEQ multiplex PCR; TCRdb's version includes in-frame clones alone and lacks a portion of them. The sample includes more than 20,000 clones, 88% of them seen just once. The sample in question was CD4+ or CD8+ T cells sorted from blood, obtained in a trial of the OX40 agonist ivuxolimab. All receptors derive from an adult with an advanced solid tumor such as melanoma, head and neck, liver or kidney cancer.

J is TRBJ2-7 and V is TRBV7-9; no firm D call. CDR3 length: 12 residues. The V gene lost 5 bases and the J gene lost 5 bases, with 10 bases spanning the gap. Germline lookup yields CDR1 SEHNR and CDR2 FQNEAQ (reference sequence). CDR3 in DNA: TGTGCCAGCAGCCCTACACCGCACGAGCAGTACTTC. It specifies CASSPTPHEQYF.

The genes are TRBV6-5 and TRBJ2-7; D may be TRBD1 (5 bases). V lost 5 bases, J lost 6 bases, and 14 bases lay in between. This CDR3 is built from 13 residues. In germline, CDR1 is MNHEY, CDR2 SVGAGI. CDR3 sequence: CASSIDQGSEQYF. The CDR3 coding sequence is TGTGCCAGCAGTATCGACCAGGGTAGCGAGCAGTACTTC.

This clone was recorded a few times. The chain recombines TRBV7-9 with TRBJ2-7, with 12 nucleotides matching TRBD2. Germline V CDR1 and CDR2: SEHNR, FQNEAQ (reference sequence). J gave up 2 bases and V 5 bases, and 4 bases lay outside the gene matches. The CDR3 is made up of 15 amino acids. The CDR3 sequence is CASSPLAGGPYEQYF. The CDR3 nucleotides are TGTGCCAGCAGCCCCCTAGCGGGAGGGCCCTACGAGCAGTACTTC.

The chain joins TRBV19 to TRBJ2-1; 9 nucleotides match TRBD1. The CDR3 contains 13 residues. V lost 11 bases, J lost 1 base, and 3 bases stayed unmatched. Germline CDR1 and CDR2: LNHDA and SQIVND (reference sequence). For the CDR3, the DNA is TGTGCCGTACAGGGGGCGTCCTACAATGAGCAGTTCTTC. Amino acids: CAVQGASYNEQFF. The entire variable domain, with the rest obtained from reference TRBV19 and TRBJ2-1, is as follows: DGGITQSPKYLFRKEGQNVTLSCEQNLNHDAMYWYRQDPGQGLRLIYYSQIVNDFQKGDIAEGYSVSREKKESFPLTVTSAQKNPTAFYLCAVQGASYNEQFFGPGTRLTVL.

This clone has just a few counts. The chain combines TRBV9 with TRBJ1-1; 7 bases agree with TRBD1. CDR1 is SGDLS, CDR2 YYNGEE, per germline. This CDR3 is 13 amino acids long. V dropped 4 bases and J dropped 7; count of bases not matched to a gene: 7. CDR3 in amino acids: CASSFRQGDEAFF. The CDR3, as DNA: TGTGCCAGCAGCTTCCGACAGGGCGATGAAGCTTTCTTT.

This clone was detected only once. V usage is TRBV2 and J usage is TRBJ1-2; TRBD1 agrees at 8 bases. The CDR3 spans 13 residues. Looked up from germline, CDR1 is SNHLY and CDR2 is FYNNEI. Losses at the gene ends were 6 bases for V and 5 bases for J; bases not matched to a gene: 5. The CDR3: CASRDRGLYGYTF. In DNA, the CDR3 is TGTGCCAGCAGAGACAGGGGTCTATATGGCTACACCTTC.

A few counts support this clone. The V and J genes are TRBV4-1 and TRBJ1-1; D unresolved. The ends were cut back, 4 bases at V and 4 bases at J, with 13 bases in the middle. Germline V lookup: CDR1 MGHRA, CDR2 YSYEKL. This CDR3 comprises 14 residues. This CDR3 is CASSPAGGSTEAFF. The CDR3 nucleotides read TGCGCCAGCAGCCCGGCAGGTGGAAGCACTGAAGCTTTCTTT.

This clone has only a few counts. J is TRBJ1-5 and V is TRBV27; D is undetermined. Germline CDR1 MNHEY, CDR2 SMNVEV (reference sequence). Trimming cost V 3 bases and J 6 bases, with 6 bases left between them. The CDR3 is 12 amino acids. This CDR3 is CASSFVGQPQHF. DNA for the CDR3: TGTGCCAGCAGTTTTGTAGGTCAGCCCCAGCATTTT.

The chain has TRBV2 and TRBJ1-1; D is ambiguous. Per the germline V gene, CDR1 is SNHLY and CDR2 is FYNNEI. V gave up 1 base and J gave up 1 base, with 4 bases separating them. The CDR3 has 13 amino acids. CDR3 DNA sequence: TGTGCCAGCAGTGAAGGACGGAACACTGAAGCTTTCTTT. Protein: CASSEGRNTEAFF.

The chain combines TRBV10-3 with TRBJ1-5; the match to TRBD1 covers 9 bases. J lost 0 bases, V lost 3 bases, and 6 bases had no gene match. Germline V CDR1 and CDR2: ENHRY, SYGVKD. The CDR3 runs 17 residues. CDR3 sequence (DNA): TGTGCCATCAGTGACCGGGACAGGGAAGATAGCAATCAGCCCCAGCATTTT. It codes for CAISDRDREDSNQPQHF.

The CDR3, as DNA: TGTGCCAGCAGCACAAAGGACAGGGTCACCGGGGAGCTGTTTTTT. As protein: CASSTKDRVTGELFF. The rearrangement links TRBV7-2 to TRBJ2-2, with 8 bases lining up with TRBD1. Germline V CDR1 and CDR2: SGHTA, FQGNSA. Trimming took 5 bases from V and 4 from J; bases not matched to a gene: 6. CDR3 length equals 15 residues.

This rearrangement joins TRBV9 to TRBJ1-6; no definite D call. Germline V gene data show CDR1 as SGDLS and CDR2 as YYNGEE. The V gene lost 1 base and the J gene lost 7 bases, with 3 bases spanning the gap. The CDR3 is made up of 12 amino acids. The CDR3 protein is CASSVRNSPLHF. DNA for the CDR3: TGTGCCAGCAGCGTACGAAATTCACCCCTCCACTTT. Using reference TRBV9 and TRBJ1-6 for the parts outside the CDR3, the full variable domain is DSGVTQTPKHLITATGQRVTLRCSPRSGDLSVYWYQQSLDQGLQFLIQYYNGEERAKGNILERFSAQQFPDLHSELNLSSLELGDSALYFCASSVRNSPLHFGNGTRLTVT.

The chain has TRBV27 and TRBJ1-1, with unresolved D. Trimming left V 7 bases short and J 5 bases short, with 14 bases between. Germline CDR1 is MNHEY and CDR2 is SMNVEV (reference sequence). The CDR3 sequence is 13 residues long. The CDR3 reads CASTIARGTEAFF. CDR3 nucleotide sequence: TGTGCCAGCACCATCGCCCGCGGGACTGAAGCTTTCTTT.

The chain employs TRBV27 and TRBJ1-5; D perhaps matches TRBD1 (5 bases). The CDR3 is 15 residues long. The V gene lost 2 bases and the J gene lost 4 bases, with 12 bases spanning the gap. Germline V gives CDR1 MNHEY, CDR2 SMNVEV (reference sequence). The chain's CDR3 is CASSLTGMENQPQHF. CDR3 bases: TGTGCCAGCAGTTTAACAGGTATGGAAAATCAGCCCCAGCATTTT.

This clone qualifies as medium-sized (0.01 to 0.1%). The V gene is TRBV6-5, the J gene TRBJ2-1, with TRBD2 matching over 8 bases. This CDR3 contains 15 residues. V lost 0 bases to trimming and J lost 3 bases; unmatched junction nucleotides: 1. Germline loops: CDR1 MNHEY, CDR2 SVGAGI. The CDR3 is CASSYSSGGYNEQFF. The CDR3 nucleotides are TGTGCCAGCAGTTACTCAAGCGGGGGCTACAATGAGCAGTTCTTC.

The chain has TRBV4-1 and TRBJ1-3; no definite D call. With 2 bases removed from V and 0 bases from J, the gap between germline ends came to 8 bases. The length of the CDR3 is 15 residues. CDR1 and CDR2 from the germline V gene are MGHRA and YSYEKL. CDR3 protein: CASSQYIGSGNTIYF. The CDR3 DNA is TGCGCCAGCAGCCAATACATTGGCTCTGGAAACACCATATATTTT.

This clone was counted once. The genes are TRBV7-9 and TRBJ1-2; TRBD1 matches at 9 bases. V trimming: 4 bases; J trimming: 8 bases; junction bases outside the gene matches: 14. The CDR3 has 16 amino acids. The germline V gene has CDR1 SEHNR and CDR2 FQNEAQ (reference sequence). In DNA form, the CDR3 reads TGTGCCAGCAGCTCCCCGAGGACAGGGGAATTGATGGGCTACACCTTC. It encodes CASSSPRTGELMGYTF.

The chain joins TRBV5-1 to TRBJ2-1; a possible D gene is TRBD2 (6 bases). Trimming removed 0 bases at V and 5 bases at J, with 12 bases between. Looked up from germline, CDR1 is SGHRS and CDR2 is YFSETQ. This CDR3 spans 15 amino acids. In DNA form, the CDR3 reads TGCGCCAGCAGCTTGGTAGGGACTCTAGACAATGAGCAGTTCTTC. As protein: CASSLVGTLDNEQFF.

The rearrangement joins TRBV10-3 to TRBJ2-2, with D maybe TRBD2 (6 bases). CDR3 size: 14 residues. The V end lost 3 bases, the J end lost 5 bases, and 10 bases lay between the germline ends. Germline V lookup: CDR1 ENHRY, CDR2 SYGVKD. CDR3 region: CAISEAGRTGELFF. CDR3 DNA sequence: TGTGCCATCAGTGAAGCGGGTCGAACCGGGGAGCTGTTTTTT.

This clone was detected a few times. The V call is TRBV6-1, the J call TRBJ1-1; D unresolved. Trimming pared 4 bases from V and 1 base from J, leaving 10 bases between. The CDR3 contains 14 residues. Germline V lookup: CDR1 MNHNS, CDR2 SASEGT. The CDR3 coding sequence is TGTGCCAGCAGTGTTGAGACACAGAACACTGAAGCTTTCTTT. Residues: CASSVETQNTEAFF.

The chain joins TRBV27 to TRBJ2-2, with 9 bases aligning to TRBD1. After removal of 3 bases from V and 6 bases from J, the junction contained 11 bases not matched to a gene. Germline CDR1 is MNHEY and CDR2 is SMNVEV (reference sequence). This CDR3 contains 17 residues. CDR3 sequence reads: CASSFAAGTGRAGELFF. The CDR3 DNA reads TGTGCCAGCAGTTTCGCGGCCGGGACAGGGCGGGCCGGGGAGCTGTTTTTT.

This sequence joins TRBV5-6 and TRBJ2-1, with D possibly being TRBD1 (5 bases). The V gene lost 6 bases and the J gene lost 3 bases, with 10 bases spanning the gap. The CDR3 covers 13 residues. Germline assignment: CDR1 SGHDT and CDR2 YYEEEE. For the CDR3, the DNA is TGTGCCAGCAAGGGCCAGGGCTACAATGAGCAGTTCTTC. This translates into CASKGQGYNEQFF. The whole variable domain, remainder taken from reference TRBV5-6 and TRBJ2-1, is DAGVTQSPTHLIKTRGQQVTLRCSPKSGHDTVSWYQQALGQGPQFIFQYYEEEERQRGNFPDRFSGHQFPNYSSELNVNALLLGDSALYLCASKGQGYNEQFFGPGTRLTVL.

CDR3 sequence (DNA): TGTGCCAGCAGTGAATACAAGACTAGCGGGGGGACGACAGATACGCAGTATTTT. It translates to CASSEYKTSGGTTDTQYF. The chain couples TRBV25-1 to TRBJ2-3, with TRBD2 matching over 13 bases. Per the germline V gene, CDR1 is MGHDK and CDR2 is SYGVNS. The CDR3 contains 18 residues. Unmatched junction bases numbered 6, after V lost 0 bases and J lost 3 bases.

V gene TRBV19 combines with J gene TRBJ1-1; TRBD1 matches at 9 bases. The V gene's germline CDR1 is LNHDA and CDR2 SQIVND (reference sequence). J gave up 4 bases and V 6 bases, and 12 bases lay outside the gene matches. CDR3 length: 16 amino acids. The CDR3 sequence is CASSPTSGTGSTEAFF. The CDR3 DNA reads as TGTGCCAGTAGCCCAACCTCCGGGACAGGGAGCACTGAAGCTTTCTTT.